This TCR beta chain originates from a study of OX40 agonist ivuxolimab in advanced cancers. As for the study more broadly: The costimulatory receptor OX40 (CD134) was targeted by ivuxolimab, a fully human IgG2 agonistic monoclonal antibody. A male proportion of around 80% and a mean age of approximately 58 years, ranging from roughly 23 to 90, were recorded for the dose-escalation cohort. Peripheral TCRbeta sequencing was intended to test whether TCR sequence diversity was altered and clonal T-cell expansion was caused by ivuxolimab. Partial responses were achieved by three dose-escalation patients, of whom one had hepatocellular carcinoma and two had cutaneous melanoma. Intravenous ivuxolimab was administered to patients every 2 weeks at six dose levels: 0.01, 0.1, 0.3, 1.5, 3 and 10 mg/kg. The paper reports the monotherapy dose-escalation portion (N ≈ 50 patients) of the phase I ivuxolimab trial. Of the roughly 52 patients in dose escalation, around 19 had hepatocellular carcinoma, around 15 had melanoma, 9 had renal cell carcinoma and 9 had head and neck cancer. Patients were allowed to have had prior anti-PD-1, anti-PD-L1 or anti-CTLA-4 therapy, and approximately 40% of the dose-escalation patients had previously received checkpoint inhibitors. The full study reports these points: In the 0.1-3.0 mg/kg groups, partial responders had among the lowest normalized peripheral clonal expansion, particularly in CD8+ T cells. Low levels of normalized T-cell clonal expansion were also seen in some patients who did not respond. The antigen specificity of the clonally expanded peripheral T cells was not determined. Clonal expansion of both CD4+ and CD8+ blood T cells was observed from baseline to week 6 at doses 0.1 to 3.0 mg/kg. After ivuxolimab, more expanded clones were found on average in CD8+ T cells than in CD4+ T cells.

As regards this clone: Its antigen is unknown. At one end the junction does not follow the germline gene, possibly because of a read error.

Taken from cysteine to phenylalanine, the CDR3 has 15 residues. Here the CDR3 DNA is all that survives: 45 bases in frame from base 1. Patients with a history of autoimmune disease or receiving systemic immunosuppression were excluded from the trial. Peripheral blood for TCR sequencing was collected from all dose cohorts at baseline, on cycle 4 day 1, and on cycle 7 day 1. Samples came from an open-label, multicenter, first-in-human phase I dose-escalation trial of ivuxolimab. Adults with locally advanced or metastatic melanoma, renal cell carcinoma, hepatocellular carcinoma or head and neck squamous cell carcinoma were enrolled in the trial. Before TCR sequencing, CD4+ and CD8+ T cells were separately sorted from peripheral blood. To sequence the TCRbeta CDR3 region, genomic DNA was isolated from the sorted cells. The immunoSEQ Assay was used to sequence the TCRbeta CDR3 regions. TCRdb took this table from immuneACCESS and kept in-frame rearrangements with V and J called. Such tables lack part of the clones; where checked against another copy, unresolved V genes explain under half of the gap, and the rest is unexplained. For this sample there are approximately 99,000 clones; about 86% appear just once. The ten largest clones capture more than 5% of the sample.

This TCR came from an adult with an advanced solid tumor such as melanoma, head and neck, liver or kidney cancer. Material: CD4+ or CD8+ T cells sorted from blood, obtained in a trial of the OX40 agonist ivuxolimab. The V and J genes are TRBV23-1 and TRBJ1-4; perhaps TRBD1 is the D gene, with 6 bases matching. TRBV23-1 is an open reading frame, and its role is uncertain. The CDR3 here reads CASTQSRQDLEKLFF. DNA sequence: TGCGCCAGCACTCAAAGTCGACAGGATCTTGAAAAACTGTTTTTT.